This T cell receptor beta chain emerged from a study of graft-versus-host responses after intestinal transplantation. For the study at large: Each recipient received a multivisceral, liver-intestinal, or isolated intestinal graft.

General study findings and limits: Recipient marrow harbored GvH clones, some of which surfaced first in ileum or blood. Early post-transplant declines in HvG were associated with peak levels of circulating GvH clones.

Assay used: immunoSEQ multiplex PCR; TCRdb lists only in-frame clones, some missing. The sample includes tens of thousands of clones, 90% to 95% of them seen just once. For this clone: Antigen unknown.

V shed 8 bases and J 0 bases; nucleotides not matched to a gene: 4. The CDR3 spans 14 residues. Germline assignment: CDR1 MDHEN and CDR2 SYDVKM. The origin of this receptor is a human donor who received an intestinal transplant. The V gene is TRBV28, the J gene TRBJ2-1; TRBD2 agrees at 7 bases. The sample here was unstimulated CD8+ T cells sorted from spleen or lymph node cells, taken before intestinal transplant. The CDR3 coding sequence is TGTGCCAGCGAGCTAGCGGACTCCTACAATGAGCAGTTCTTC. Translating gives CASELADSYNEQFF.